These 15 T cell receptor beta chains originate from one sample sequenced in a study of low-dose radiotherapy and immunotherapy resistance in tumors. TRAV- and TRBV-specific primers, spanning alpha and beta chains, primed first-strand cDNA. TCRs were amplified for about 18 PCR cycles with a constant-region primer and V-primer adapter. TCRdb recomputed calls from the reads with MiXCR, one row per CDR3 protein. Seen here are around 10,000 distinct CDR3 sequences, 50% to 70% observed once, and the top ten hold about an eighth. The receptor set was obtained from a human donor with advanced metastatic prostate, ovarian, gallbladder or colorectal cancer (not recorded which). This table probably holds off-target reads from a library built for another chain.

This chain links TRBV23-1 with TRBJ2-1, with D possibly TRBD2 on 5 matching bases. TRBV23-1 is annotated as an ORF whose role is uncertain. V shed 3 bases and J shed 2 bases, with 17 bases lying between them. This CDR3 is built from 17 residues. The CDR3 reads CASSHCVEGMTYNEQFF. CDR3 bases: TGCGCCAGCAGTCACTGCGTAGAGGGAATGACCTACAATGAGCAGTTCTTC.

A word on this clonotype: The junction departs from the called germline gene at one end, perhaps through a read error. The rearrangement links TRBV5-3 to TRBJ1-1; D gene uncertain. TRBV5-3 is classed as an ORF, of uncertain function. CDR3 size: 14 residues. The CDR3 region has the DNA TGCGCCAGCAGCTTGTCCGGCGGGAACACTGAAGCTTTCTTT. Amino acid sequence: CASSLSGGNTEAFF.

This clonotype was observed a few times. This sequence joins TRBV19 and TRBJ2-1; 9 bases align to TRBD1. This CDR3 is 15 amino acids long. Germline lookup yields CDR1 LNHDA and CDR2 SQIVND (reference sequence). V was clipped by 3 bases and J by 5 bases; unmatched bases: 5. The chain's CDR3 is CASSIVGQGNNEQFF. The CDR3 region has the DNA TGTGCCAGTAGTATTGTGGGACAGGGAAACAATGAGCAGTTCTTC. Combining the CDR3 with reference TRBV19 and TRBJ2-1 gives the whole variable domain DGGITQSPKYLFRKEGQNVTLSCEQNLNHDAMYWYRQDPGQGLRLIYYSQIVNDFQKGDIAEGYSVSREKKESFPLTVTSAQKNPTAFYLCASSIVGQGNNEQFFGPGTRLTVL.

This clonotype was detected a few times. This chain connects TRBV6-2 or TRBV6-3 to TRBJ1-3; D uncertain. The CDR3 is 14 residues long. CDR1 and CDR2 (germline): MNHEY, SVGEGT. Trimming shortened V by 8 bases and J by 2 bases, and 13 bases separated the two germline ends. Here the CDR3 DNA reads TGTGCCAGCGCGAAGGCTGGAACTGGAAACACCATATATTTT. Translating gives CASAKAGTGNTIYF.

This clonotype has a handful of counts. The V gene is TRBV24-1, the J gene TRBJ2-3; possible D gene TRBD1, 6 bases. This CDR3 comprises 18 residues. V lost 5 bases to trimming and J lost 0 bases, with 20 bases between them. CDR1 is KGHDR, CDR2 SFDVKD, per germline. CDR3 nucleotides: TGTGCCACCAGTGGCTCCTTCGGACAGTACTCTAGCACAGATACGCAGTATTTT. Its protein product is CATSGSFGQYSSTDTQYF.

This CDR3 reads CASSSPPGEQYF. In nucleotides, the CDR3 is TGTGCCAGCAGCTCCCCCCCAGGCGAGCAGTACTTC. The V and J genes are TRBV11-3 and TRBJ2-7; no definite D call. CDR3 length: 12 amino acids. V lost 4 bases and J lost 6, with 10 bases in between. CDR1 SGHNT and CDR2 YENEEA come from the germline V gene. Using reference TRBV11-3 and TRBJ2-7 for the parts outside the CDR3, the full variable domain is EAGVVQSPRYKIIEKKQPVAFWCNPISGHNTLYWYLQNLGQGPELLIRYENEEAVDDSQLPKDRFSAERLKGVDSTLKIQPAELGDSAVYLCASSSPPGEQYFGPGTRLTVT.

V and J are TRBV20-1 and TRBJ1-2, with a tentative D call TRBD1 (5 bases). There are 14 residues in the CDR3. The germline V gene has CDR1 DFQATT and CDR2 SNEGSKA (reference sequence). Deletions cut 0 bases from V and 3 bases from J, with 11 bases between. The CDR3 loop reads CSARELGVDYGYTF. CDR3 coding DNA: TGCAGTGCTAGAGAACTGGGGGTGGACTATGGCTACACCTTC.

The gene calls are TRBV12-3 or TRBV12-4 and TRBJ2-1, with TRBD2 matching over 12 bases. V lost 4 bases, J lost 1 base, and 8 bases stayed unmatched. The CDR3 length is 18 residues. The CDR3 DNA is TGTGCCAGCAGTTCCGGGACTAGCGGGCGAAGTTCCTACAATGAGCAGTTCTTC. As protein: CASSSGTSGRSSYNEQFF.

The chain couples TRBV20-1 to TRBJ2-3; D unresolved. The CDR3 has 13 residues. Germline-derived CDR1 and CDR2 are DFQATT and SNEGSKA (reference sequence). The V and J ends lost 3 bases and 3 bases respectively, with 10 bases between them. The CDR3 nucleotides are TGCAGTGCTAGGGGCCCCCTGACAGATACGCAGTATTTT. Translation: CSARGPLTDTQYF.

This chain connects TRBV19 to TRBJ2-3; 9 positions agree with TRBD2. Germline-derived CDR1 and CDR2 are LNHDA and SQIVND (reference sequence). The V gene end was trimmed by 6 bases and the J gene end by 4 bases; junction bases not matched to a gene: 8. The CDR3 sequence is 15 residues long. CDR3: CASRGLASSADTQYF. CDR3 DNA sequence: TGTGCCAGTAGAGGACTAGCGTCGTCCGCAGATACGCAGTATTTT.

This clonotype has only a few counts. The rearrangement uses TRBV12-3 or TRBV12-4 and TRBJ1-5, with unresolved D. The V and J ends lost 3 bases and 0 bases respectively, with 3 bases between them. This CDR3 has 13 residues. CDR3 sequence reads: CASSLVSNQPQHF. The CDR3 coding sequence is TGTGCCAGCAGTTTGGTTAGCAATCAGCCCCAGCATTTT.

This rearrangement joins TRBV18 to TRBJ2-2; D gene uncertain. The CDR3 runs to 14 residues. Germline lookup yields CDR1 KGHSH and CDR2 LQKENI. V was shortened by 2 bases and J by 5 bases, with 9 bases between the two germline ends. The CDR3 loop is CASSPGDRTGELFF. The CDR3 DNA is TGTGCCAGCTCACCAGGGGATCGAACCGGGGAGCTGTTTTTT.

The chain links TRBV4-1 to TRBJ1-4, with a tentative D call TRBD1 (5 bases). The germline V gene has CDR1 MGHRA and CDR2 YSYEKL. The CDR3 length is 14 residues. Trimming stripped 9 bases from V and 0 bases from J, with 11 bases between. As DNA, the CDR3 is TGCGCCAGTTGGGACCCAACAACTAATGAAAAACTGTTTTTT. Translation: CASWDPTTNEKLFF.

The chain combines TRBV2 with TRBJ1-2; no definite D call. Germline lookup yields CDR1 SNHLY and CDR2 FYNNEI. Trimming took off 2 bases at V and 4 bases at J, with 5 bases between the two ends. The CDR3 contains 12 residues. In DNA, the CDR3 is TGTGCCAGCAGTGAACAATTCTATGGCTACACCTTC. It codes for CASSEQFYGYTF.

The genes are TRBV6-8 and TRBJ1-3; 7 bases are shared with TRBD1. The V gene's germline CDR1 is MNHGY and CDR2 SAAAGT. This CDR3 is built from 15 residues. Trimming took 5 bases from V and 5 from J; bases not matched to a gene: 9. This CDR3 is CASSGAGTARNTIYF. The CDR3 DNA reads TGTGCCAGCAGTGGCGCCGGGACAGCGAGAAACACCATATATTTT.